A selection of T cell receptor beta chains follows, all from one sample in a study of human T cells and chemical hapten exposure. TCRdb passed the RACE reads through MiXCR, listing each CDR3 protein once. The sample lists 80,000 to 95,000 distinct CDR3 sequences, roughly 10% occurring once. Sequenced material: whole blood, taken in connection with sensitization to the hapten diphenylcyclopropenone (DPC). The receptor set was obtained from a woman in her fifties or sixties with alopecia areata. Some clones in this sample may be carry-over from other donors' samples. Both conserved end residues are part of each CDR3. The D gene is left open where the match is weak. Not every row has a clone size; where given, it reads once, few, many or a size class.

CDR3 protein: CVSRGGQGFGEQYF
CDR3 DNA: TGTGTCAGCAGGGGGGGACAGGGCTTCGGCGAGCAGTACTTC
J gene: TRBJ2-7
clone size: -
D gene: TRBD1
V gene: TRBV7-6

CDR3 protein: CASRPYRGGSNSPLHF
CDR3 DNA: TGTGCCAGCAGGCCCTACAGGGGTGGGTCCAATTCACCCCTCCACTTT
J gene: TRBJ1-6
clone size: few
D gene: TRBD1
V gene: TRBV6-6

CDR3 protein: CASRGFNSFNQPQHF
CDR3 DNA: TGTGCCAGCAGAGGTTTTAACAGCTTCAATCAGCCCCAGCATTTT
J gene: TRBJ1-5
clone size: many
D gene: -
V gene: TRBV6-1

CDR3 protein: CASMRGTSNQPQHF
CDR3 DNA: TGTGCCAGTATGAGGGGGACGAGCAATCAGCCCCAGCATTTT
J gene: TRBJ1-5
clone size: -
D gene: -
V gene: TRBV19

CDR3 protein: CSVFSVYNEQFF
CDR3 DNA: TGCAGCGTTTTTTCTGTGTACAATGAGCAGTTCTTC
J gene: TRBJ2-1
clone size: -
D gene: -
V gene: TRBV29-1

CDR3 protein: CASSFDGGNQETQYF
CDR3 DNA: TGTGCCAGCAGCTTTGACGGGGGTAACCAAGAGACCCAGTACTTC
J gene: TRBJ2-5
clone size: many
D gene: -
V gene: TRBV7-2

CDR3 protein: CASSLVAGLRPGELFF
CDR3 DNA: TGTGCCAGCAGCTTGGTAGCGGGATTGAGGCCCGGGGAGCTGTTTTTT
J gene: TRBJ2-2
clone size: -
D gene: TRBD2
V gene: TRBV7-3

CDR3 protein: CASSHNGDYGYTF
CDR3 DNA: TGTGCCAGCAGCCACAATGGGGACTATGGCTACACCTTC
J gene: TRBJ1-2
clone size: few
D gene: -
V gene: TRBV3-1

CDR3 protein: CGYNEQFF
CDR3 DNA: TGCGGGTACAATGAGCAGTTCTTC
J gene: TRBJ2-1
clone size: -
D gene: -
V gene: TRBV29-1

CDR3 protein: CASTGGTSTDTQYF
CDR3 DNA: TGCGCCAGCACCGGGGGGACTAGCACAGATACGCAGTATTTT
J gene: TRBJ2-3
clone size: -
D gene: TRBD2
V gene: TRBV5-1

CDR3 protein: CASSKVPGLKAEQYF
CDR3 DNA: TGTGCCAGCAGCAAAGTCCCGGGTTTAAAAGCCGAGCAGTACTTC
J gene: TRBJ2-7
clone size: -
D gene: -
V gene: TRBV28

CDR3 protein: CASSYGTGSVNTEAFF
CDR3 DNA: TGTGCCAGCAGTTACGGGACAGGGAGTGTGAACACTGAAGCTTTCTTT
J gene: TRBJ1-1
clone size: many
D gene: TRBD1
V gene: TRBV6-2/TRBV6-3

CDR3 protein: CASSPTGDPYNEQFF
CDR3 DNA: TGTGCCAGCAGCCCTACAGGGGACCCATACAATGAGCAGTTCTTC
J gene: TRBJ2-1
clone size: few
D gene: TRBD1
V gene: TRBV3-1

CDR3 protein: CASSPLIRGSSHYEQYF
CDR3 DNA: TGTGCCAGCTCACCACTAATACGGGGGTCCTCCCACTACGAGCAGTACTTC
J gene: TRBJ2-7
clone size: many
D gene: -
V gene: TRBV18

CDR3 protein: CASRYGVTAYEQYF
CDR3 DNA: TGCGCCAGCAGATATGGGGTGACGGCCTACGAGCAGTACTTC
J gene: TRBJ2-7
clone size: many
D gene: -
V gene: TRBV5-1

CDR3 protein: CASSLVRTQETQYF
CDR3 DNA: TGTGCCAGCAGTTTAGTGCGGACCCAAGAGACCCAGTACTTC
J gene: TRBJ2-5
clone size: many
D gene: -
V gene: TRBV12-3/TRBV12-4

CDR3 protein: CASSYSLDSNQPQHF
CDR3 DNA: TGTGCCAGCAGTTACTCATTAGACAGCAATCAGCCCCAGCATTTT
J gene: TRBJ1-5
clone size: -
D gene: -
V gene: TRBV6-5

CDR3 protein: CASGTGDPGANVLTF
CDR3 DNA: TGTGCTAGTGGGACAGGGGACCCGGGGGCCAACGTCCTGACTTTC
J gene: TRBJ2-6
clone size: few
D gene: TRBD1
V gene: TRBV12-5

CDR3 protein: CASSSAPGQGPEAFF
CDR3 DNA: TGTGCCAGCAGCTCGGCTCCGGGACAGGGCCCTGAAGCTTTCTTT
J gene: TRBJ1-1
clone size: few
D gene: TRBD1
V gene: TRBV7-2

CDR3 protein: CSAERSGTFLNEQFF
CDR3 DNA: TGCAGCGCCGAGCGGTCCGGGACTTTCCTTAATGAGCAGTTCTTC
J gene: TRBJ2-1
clone size: -
D gene: -
V gene: TRBV29-1

CDR3 protein: CASSVFPGNGELFF
CDR3 DNA: TGTGCCAGCAGCGTATTTCCCGGGAACGGGGAGCTGTTTTTT
J gene: TRBJ2-2
clone size: few
D gene: -
V gene: TRBV9

CDR3 protein: CASRQLNTGELFF
CDR3 DNA: TGTGCCAGCCGACAGCTAAACACCGGGGAGCTGTTTTTT
J gene: TRBJ2-2
clone size: -
D gene: -
V gene: TRBV18

CDR3 protein: CASSLPLEDTQYF
CDR3 DNA: TGTGCCAGCAGCCTCCCTCTGGAGGATACGCAGTATTTT
J gene: TRBJ2-3
clone size: many
D gene: -
V gene: TRBV11-3

CDR3 protein: CASSLALGGQRNIQYF
CDR3 DNA: TGTGCCAGCAGTTTAGCGCTTGGGGGACAGAGGAACATTCAGTACTTC
J gene: TRBJ2-4
clone size: -
D gene: TRBD1
V gene: TRBV12-3/TRBV12-4

CDR3 protein: CASGVEVDNQPQHF
CDR3 DNA: TGTGCCAGTGGGGTAGAGGTTGACAATCAGCCCCAGCATTTT
J gene: TRBJ1-5
clone size: many
D gene: -
V gene: TRBV7-2

CDR3 protein: CASSLTPGPPTDTQYF
CDR3 DNA: TGTGCCAGCAGTCTAACTCCGGGACCGCCCACAGATACGCAGTATTTT
J gene: TRBJ2-3
clone size: many
D gene: -
V gene: TRBV28

CDR3 protein: CASSTRTGLIETQYF
CDR3 DNA: TGTGCCAGCAGTACCCGGACAGGGTTAATAGAGACCCAGTACTTC
J gene: TRBJ2-5
clone size: -
D gene: TRBD1
V gene: TRBV6-6

CDR3 protein: CASSLAVHYEQYF
CDR3 DNA: TGTGCCAGCAGTCTAGCGGTTCACTACGAGCAGTACTTC
J gene: TRBJ2-7
clone size: many
D gene: TRBD2
V gene: TRBV27

CDR3 protein: CASSLEGGPSSYNEQFF
CDR3 DNA: TGTGCCAGCAGCTTAGAAGGCGGCCCGAGCTCCTACAATGAGCAGTTCTTC
J gene: TRBJ2-1
clone size: many
D gene: -
V gene: TRBV7-8

CDR3 protein: CASSLGRAVNTEAFF
CDR3 DNA: TGTGCCAGCAGCTTAGGCAGGGCAGTGAACACTGAAGCTTTCTTT
J gene: TRBJ1-1
clone size: many
D gene: -
V gene: TRBV7-2

CDR3 protein: CASSPPAIGYEQYF
CDR3 DNA: TGTGCCAGCAGCCCCCCAGCTATTGGGTACGAGCAGTACTTC
J gene: TRBJ2-7
clone size: many
D gene: -
V gene: TRBV7-9

CDR3 protein: CASSSRDNPRNQPQHF
CDR3 DNA: TGTGCCAGCAGTTCCCGGGACAACCCTCGCAATCAGCCCCAGCATTTT
J gene: TRBJ1-5
clone size: many
D gene: -
V gene: TRBV6-5

CDR3 protein: CASSLGDRGPGYTF
CDR3 DNA: TGTGCCAGCAGCCTGGGTGACAGGGGGCCTGGCTACACCTTC
J gene: TRBJ1-2
clone size: -
D gene: TRBD1
V gene: TRBV7-2

CDR3 protein: CSARPRGFLTYTTYGYTF
CDR3 DNA: TGCAGTGCTAGACCCAGGGGTTTTCTAACCTATACGACTTATGGCTACACCTTC
J gene: TRBJ1-2
clone size: many
D gene: -
V gene: TRBV20-1

CDR3 protein: CASSESHTLSVTEAFF
CDR3 DNA: TGCGCCAGCAGTGAGTCGCACACGCTATCGGTCACTGAAGCTTTCTTT
J gene: TRBJ1-1
clone size: many
D gene: -
V gene: TRBV10-1